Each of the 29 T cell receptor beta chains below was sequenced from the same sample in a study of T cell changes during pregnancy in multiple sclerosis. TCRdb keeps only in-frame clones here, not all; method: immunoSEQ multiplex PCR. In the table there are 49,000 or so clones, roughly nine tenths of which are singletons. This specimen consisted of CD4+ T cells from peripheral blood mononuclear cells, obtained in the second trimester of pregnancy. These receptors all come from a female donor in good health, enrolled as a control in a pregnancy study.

In DNA form, the CDR3 reads TGCGCCAGCAGCCCTATTCGGGGGTTGGGGGATAGCAATCAGCCCCAGCATTTT. Translation gives CASSPIRGLGDSNQPQHF. This chain joins TRBV5-1 and TRBJ1-5; TRBD1 might be the D (5 bases). The germline V and J ends were trimmed by 4 bases and 0 bases, with 20 bases remaining between them. Per germline, CDR1 SGHRS and CDR2 YFSETQ. This CDR3 is 18 amino acids long. Full variable domain (missing parts from reference TRBV5-1 and TRBJ1-5): KAGVTQTPRYLIKTRGQQVTLSCSPISGHRSVSWYQQTPGQGLQFLFEYFSETQRNKGNFPGRFSGRQFSNSRSEMNVSTLELGDSALYLCASSPIRGLGDSNQPQHFGDGTRLSIL.

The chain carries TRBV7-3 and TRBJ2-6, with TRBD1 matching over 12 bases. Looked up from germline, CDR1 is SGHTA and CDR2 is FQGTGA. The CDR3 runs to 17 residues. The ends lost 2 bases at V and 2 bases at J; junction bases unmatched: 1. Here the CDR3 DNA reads TGTGCCAGCAGCTTAGGGACAGGGGGCCCTGGGGCCAACGTCCTGACTTTC. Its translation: CASSLGTGGPGANVLTF.

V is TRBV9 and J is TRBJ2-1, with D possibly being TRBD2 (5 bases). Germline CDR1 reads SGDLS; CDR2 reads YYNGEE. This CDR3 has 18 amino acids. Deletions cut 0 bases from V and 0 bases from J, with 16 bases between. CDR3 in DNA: TGTGCCAGCAGCGTAGGTTCTAGCCCCCGGAGCTCCTACAATGAGCAGTTCTTC. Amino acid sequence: CASSVGSSPRSSYNEQFF.

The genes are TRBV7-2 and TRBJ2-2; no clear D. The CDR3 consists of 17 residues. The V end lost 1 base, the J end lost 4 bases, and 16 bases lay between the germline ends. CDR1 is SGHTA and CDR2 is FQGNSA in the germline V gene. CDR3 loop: CASSLVLPGLSTGELFF. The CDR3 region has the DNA TGTGCCAGCAGCTTAGTCCTTCCTGGTCTATCCACCGGGGAGCTGTTTTTT.

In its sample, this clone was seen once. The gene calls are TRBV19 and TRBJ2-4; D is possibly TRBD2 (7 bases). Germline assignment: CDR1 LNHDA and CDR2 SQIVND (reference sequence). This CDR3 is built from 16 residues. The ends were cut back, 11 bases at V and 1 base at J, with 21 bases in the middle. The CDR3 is CACQKNRGAAKNIQYF. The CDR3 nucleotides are TGTGCCTGCCAGAAGAATCGGGGGGCCGCCAAAAACATTCAGTACTTC. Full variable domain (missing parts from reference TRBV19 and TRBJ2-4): DGGITQSPKYLFRKEGQNVTLSCEQNLNHDAMYWYRQDPGQGLRLIYYSQIVNDFQKGDIAEGYSVSREKKESFPLTVTSAQKNPTAFYLCACQKNRGAAKNIQYFGAGTRLSVL.

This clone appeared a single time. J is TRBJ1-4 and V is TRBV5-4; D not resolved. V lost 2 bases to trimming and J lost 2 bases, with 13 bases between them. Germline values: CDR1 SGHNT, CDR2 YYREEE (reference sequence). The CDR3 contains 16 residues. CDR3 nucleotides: TGTGCCAGCAGCTTTTCGGGGAGAGGGACTAATGAAAAACTGTTTTTT. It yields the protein CASSFSGRGTNEKLFF. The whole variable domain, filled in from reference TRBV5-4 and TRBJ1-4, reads ETGVTQSPTHLIKTRGQQVTLRCSSQSGHNTVSWYQQALGQGPQFIFQYYREEENGRGNFPPRFSGLQFPNYSSELNVNALELDDSALYLCASSFSGRGTNEKLFFGSGTQLSVL.

CDR3 DNA sequence: TGTGCCAGCAGGGACGGGACAGGGTTAAGAACCAAAAACATTCAGTACTTC. Its translation is CASRDGTGLRTKNIQYF. The genes are TRBV2 and TRBJ2-4, with 9 nucleotides matching TRBD1. Germline-derived CDR1 and CDR2 are SNHLY and FYNNEI. With V trimmed by 6 bases and J by 2 bases, 11 bases remained unmatched. The length of the CDR3 is 17 residues.

The CDR3 region has the DNA TGCGCCAGCAGCCAAGCCCCGACAAGATCTGGAAACACCATATATTTT. Translating it yields CASSQAPTRSGNTIYF. V usage is TRBV4-3 and J usage is TRBJ1-3; D not certain. Germline V gene sequence: CDR1 LGHNA, CDR2 YSLEER. The CDR3 totals 16 residues. V was pared by 1 base and J by 1 base, with 11 bases between.

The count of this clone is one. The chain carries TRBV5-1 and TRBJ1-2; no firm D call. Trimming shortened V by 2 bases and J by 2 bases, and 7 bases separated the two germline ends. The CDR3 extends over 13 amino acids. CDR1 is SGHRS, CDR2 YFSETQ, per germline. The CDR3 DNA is TGCGCCAGCAGCTTTGTACAGAACTATGGCTACACCTTC. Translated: CASSFVQNYGYTF.

The CDR3 sequence is CAIMGALNTEAFF. In nucleotides, the CDR3 is TGTGCCATCATGGGGGCCCTGAACACTGAAGCTTTCTTT. The rearrangement links TRBV10-3 to TRBJ1-1, with a tentative D call TRBD1 (6 bases). Trimming pared 7 bases from V and 0 bases from J, leaving 9 bases between. Germline V CDR1 and CDR2: ENHRY, SYGVKD. The length of the CDR3 is 13 residues.

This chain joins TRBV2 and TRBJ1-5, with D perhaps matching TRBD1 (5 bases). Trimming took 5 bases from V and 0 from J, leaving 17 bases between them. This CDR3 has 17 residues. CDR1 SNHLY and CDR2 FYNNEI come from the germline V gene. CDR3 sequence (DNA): TGTGCCAGCAGTACACCAGGCGGGGGGTATAGCAATCAGCCCCAGCATTTT. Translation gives CASSTPGGGYSNQPQHF.

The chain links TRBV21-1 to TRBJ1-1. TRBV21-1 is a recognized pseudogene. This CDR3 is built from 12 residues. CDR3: CASSNRGTEAFF. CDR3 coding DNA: TGTGCCAGCAGCAACCGAGGGACTGAAGCTTTCTTT.

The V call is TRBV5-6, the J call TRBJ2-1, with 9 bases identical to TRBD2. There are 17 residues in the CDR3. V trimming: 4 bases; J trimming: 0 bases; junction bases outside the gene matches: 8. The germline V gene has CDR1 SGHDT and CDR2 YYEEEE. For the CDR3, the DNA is TGTGCCAGCAGCAATGGACTAGCGTCTAGCTCCTACAATGAGCAGTTCTTC. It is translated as CASSNGLASSSYNEQFF.

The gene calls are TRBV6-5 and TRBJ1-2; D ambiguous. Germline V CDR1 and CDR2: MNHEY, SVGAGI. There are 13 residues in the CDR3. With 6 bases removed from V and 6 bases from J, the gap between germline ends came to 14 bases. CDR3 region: CASRTRPGHGYTF. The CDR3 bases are TGTGCCAGCAGAACACGGCCAGGCCATGGCTACACCTTC.

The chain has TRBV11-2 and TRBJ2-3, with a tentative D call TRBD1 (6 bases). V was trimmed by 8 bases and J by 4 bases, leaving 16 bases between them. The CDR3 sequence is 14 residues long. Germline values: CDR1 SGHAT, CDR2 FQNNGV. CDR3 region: CASGDTRGPDTQYF. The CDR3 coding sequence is TGTGCCAGCGGGGACACTAGGGGCCCAGATACGCAGTATTTT.

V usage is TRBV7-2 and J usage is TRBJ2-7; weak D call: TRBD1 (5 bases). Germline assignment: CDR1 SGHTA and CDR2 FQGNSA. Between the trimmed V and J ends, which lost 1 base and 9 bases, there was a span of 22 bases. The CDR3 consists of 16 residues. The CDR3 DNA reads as TGTGCCAGCAGCTTAGGGGGCAAAACCCTATTCTCGGGGCAGTACTTC. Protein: CASSLGGKTLFSGQYF.

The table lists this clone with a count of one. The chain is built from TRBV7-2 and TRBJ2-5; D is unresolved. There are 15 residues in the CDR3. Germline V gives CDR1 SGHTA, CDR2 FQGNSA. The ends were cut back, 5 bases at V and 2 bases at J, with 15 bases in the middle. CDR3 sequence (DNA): TGTGCCAGCAGCGTACATTACACAAAACAAGAGACCCAGTACTTC. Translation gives CASSVHYTKQETQYF. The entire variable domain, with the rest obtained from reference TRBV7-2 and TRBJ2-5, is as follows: GAGVSQSPSNKVTEKGKDVELRCDPISGHTALYWYRQSLGQGLEFLIYFQGNSAPDKSGLPSDRFSAERTGGSVSTLTIQRTQQEDSAVYLCASSVHYTKQETQYFGPGTRLLVL.

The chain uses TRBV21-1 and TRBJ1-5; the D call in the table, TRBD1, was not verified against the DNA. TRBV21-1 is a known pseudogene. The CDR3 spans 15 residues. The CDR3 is CAITISQYSNQPQHF. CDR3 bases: TGTGCCATCACGATCTCACAGTATAGCAATCAGCCCCAGCATTTT.

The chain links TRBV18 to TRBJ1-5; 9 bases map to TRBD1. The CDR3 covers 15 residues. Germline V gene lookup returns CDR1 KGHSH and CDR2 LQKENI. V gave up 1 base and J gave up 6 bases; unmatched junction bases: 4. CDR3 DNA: TGTGCCAGCTCACCACGGGACAGGGCAAGTCAGCCCCAGCATTTT. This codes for CASSPRDRASQPQHF. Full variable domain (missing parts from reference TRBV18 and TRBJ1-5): NAGVMQNPRHLVRRRGQEARLRCSPMKGHSHVYWYRQLPEEGLKFMVYLQKENIIDESGMPKERFSAEFPKEGPSILRIQQVVRGDSAAYFCASSPRDRASQPQHFGDGTRLSIL.

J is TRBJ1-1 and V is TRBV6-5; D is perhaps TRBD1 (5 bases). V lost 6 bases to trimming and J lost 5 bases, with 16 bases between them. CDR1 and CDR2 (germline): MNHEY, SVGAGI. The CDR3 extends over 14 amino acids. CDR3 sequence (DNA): TGTGCCAGCAGACAGGCAACAGCCAATACTGAAGCTTTCTTT. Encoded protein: CASRQATANTEAFF.

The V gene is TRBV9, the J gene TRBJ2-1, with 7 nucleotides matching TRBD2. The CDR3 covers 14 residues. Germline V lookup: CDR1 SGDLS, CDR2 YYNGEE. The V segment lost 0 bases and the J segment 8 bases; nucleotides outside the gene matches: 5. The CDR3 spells CASSVGTSLHEQFF. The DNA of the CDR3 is TGTGCCAGCAGCGTAGGGACTAGTCTCCATGAGCAGTTCTTC.

CDR3 nucleotide sequence: TGTGCCAGCAGTTTTTTGGGACAGGGTAACTATGGCTACACCTTC. Protein: CASSFLGQGNYGYTF. This chain links TRBV27 with TRBJ1-2; 9 bases map to TRBD1. V trimming: 3 bases; J trimming: 1 base; junction bases outside the gene matches: 3. Germline CDR1 reads MNHEY; CDR2 reads SMNVEV (reference sequence). The CDR3 runs to 15 residues.

The CDR3 loop reads CAWSVASYEQYF. CDR3 coding DNA: TGTGCCTGGAGTGTAGCGAGCTACGAGCAGTACTTC. The rearrangement links TRBV30 to TRBJ2-7; no reliable D call. Germline V CDR1 and CDR2: GTSNPN, SVGIG (reference sequence). With 0 bases removed from V and 3 bases from J, the gap between germline ends came to 6 bases. The CDR3 contains 12 residues.

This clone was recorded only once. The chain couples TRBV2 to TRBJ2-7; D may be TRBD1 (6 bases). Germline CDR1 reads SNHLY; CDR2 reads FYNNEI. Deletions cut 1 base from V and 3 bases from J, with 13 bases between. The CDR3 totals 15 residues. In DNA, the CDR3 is TGTGCCAGCAGTGAAGAAGGGGGAAGTTACTACGAGCAGTACTTC. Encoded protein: CASSEEGGSYYEQYF.

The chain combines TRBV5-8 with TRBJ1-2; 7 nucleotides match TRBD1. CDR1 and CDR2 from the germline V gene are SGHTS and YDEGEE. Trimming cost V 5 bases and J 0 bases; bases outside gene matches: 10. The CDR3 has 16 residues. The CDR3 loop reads CASRHTQGLTNYGYTF. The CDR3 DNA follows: TGTGCCAGCAGGCACACACAGGGGCTTACTAACTATGGCTACACCTTC.

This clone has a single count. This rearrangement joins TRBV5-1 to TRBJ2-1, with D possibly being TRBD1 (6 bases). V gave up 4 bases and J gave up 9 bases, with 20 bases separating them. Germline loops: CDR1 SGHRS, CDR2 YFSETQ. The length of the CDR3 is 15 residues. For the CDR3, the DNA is TGCGCCAGCAGCGGGATGGGGGCGGCCATGACTGAGCAGTTCTTC. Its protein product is CASSGMGAAMTEQFF.

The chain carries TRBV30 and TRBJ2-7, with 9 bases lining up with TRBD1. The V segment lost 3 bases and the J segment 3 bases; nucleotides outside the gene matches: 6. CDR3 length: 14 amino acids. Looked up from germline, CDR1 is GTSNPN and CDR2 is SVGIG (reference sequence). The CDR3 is CAWREPGQGYEQYF. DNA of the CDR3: TGTGCCTGGAGAGAACCGGGACAGGGCTACGAGCAGTACTTC.

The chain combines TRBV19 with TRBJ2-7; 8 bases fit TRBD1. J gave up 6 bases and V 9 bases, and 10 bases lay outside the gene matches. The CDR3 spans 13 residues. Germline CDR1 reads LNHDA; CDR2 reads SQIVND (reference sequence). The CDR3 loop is CASGSRTGLEQYF. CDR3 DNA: TGTGCCAGCGGGTCGAGGACAGGGCTCGAGCAGTACTTC.

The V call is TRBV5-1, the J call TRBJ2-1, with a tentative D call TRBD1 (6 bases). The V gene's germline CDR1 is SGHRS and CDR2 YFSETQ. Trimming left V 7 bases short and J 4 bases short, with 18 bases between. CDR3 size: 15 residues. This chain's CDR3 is CASRKGGGRYNEQFF. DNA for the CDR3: TGCGCCAGCCGGAAAGGTGGGGGCCGATACAATGAGCAGTTCTTC.